Below, 27 T cell receptor beta chains from the same sample are listed, as sequenced in a study of blood T cell repertoires in COVID-19. The method was immunoSEQ multiplex PCR; TCRdb's version includes in-frame clones alone and lacks a portion of them. The table records 150,000 to 200,000 clones, just under 90% of them present only once. The sample consisted of peripheral blood. The receptors shown here come from a man in his late teens or twenties with active or convalescent COVID-19.

V is TRBV27 and J is TRBJ2-1, with TRBD2 as a possible D gene (6 bases). V lost 0 bases and J lost 8, with 11 bases in between. This CDR3 is 14 amino acids long. The germline CDR1 and CDR2 sequences are MNHEY and SMNVEV (reference sequence). The CDR3 reads CASSLSSGEDEQFF. CDR3 DNA: TGTGCCAGCAGTTTATCATCCGGGGAGGATGAGCAGTTCTTC.

This clone was counted once. The chain combines TRBV6-2 or TRBV6-3 with TRBJ2-3, with TRBD1 matching 8 bases. J lost 4 bases, V lost 4 bases, and 4 bases had no gene match. The germline gives CDR1 MNHEY, CDR2 SVGEGT. This CDR3 spans 14 amino acids. The CDR3 DNA reads as TGTGCCAGCAGTTTGACAGGGGAGGCAGATACGCAGTATTTT. Protein: CASSLTGEADTQYF.

The DNA for the CDR3 is TGTGCCAGCAGCCAAGGAGAGGCATCTAATGAAAAACTGTTTTTT. Translating gives CASSQGEASNEKLFF. The chain joins TRBV3-1 (or the pseudogene TRBV3-2) to TRBJ1-4; no clear D gene. The CDR3 sequence is 15 residues long. V dropped 1 base and J dropped 3 bases, with 9 bases sitting between them. The germline V gene has CDR1 LGHDT and CDR2 YNNKEL (reference sequence).

V is TRBV27 and J is TRBJ1-4, with D tentatively TRBD1 (6 bases). The germline gives CDR1 MNHEY, CDR2 SMNVEV (reference sequence). This CDR3 spans 14 amino acids. V was trimmed by 2 bases and J by 6 bases, leaving 10 bases between them. The CDR3 sequence is CASSLISGDEKLFF. As DNA, the CDR3 is TGTGCCAGCAGTTTAATATCAGGGGATGAAAAACTGTTTTTT.

The chain recombines TRBV11-2 with TRBJ2-2, with a tentative D call TRBD1 (6 bases). This CDR3 spans 15 amino acids. V was shortened by 5 bases and J by 1 base, with 11 bases between the two germline ends. The germline V gene has CDR1 SGHAT and CDR2 FQNNGV. CDR3: CASSQPGENTGELFF. In nucleotides, the CDR3 is TGTGCCAGCAGCCAGCCAGGGGAGAACACCGGGGAGCTGTTTTTT.

The CDR3 region has the DNA TGTGCCAGCAGCAATCCGGGACAGGGAATCTATGGCTACACCTTC. This codes for CASSNPGQGIYGYTF. V is TRBV21-1 and J is TRBJ1-2; the DNA was not used to check the table's D call, TRBD1. TRBV21-1 is flagged as a pseudogene. The length of the CDR3 is 15 residues.

V is TRBV7-9 and J is TRBJ1-1; the D gene is possibly TRBD1 (6 bases). The CDR3 length is 13 residues. V was shortened by 5 bases and J by 7 bases, with 14 bases between the two germline ends. Germline CDR1 and CDR2: SEHNR and FQNEAQ (reference sequence). This CDR3 reads CASSKLQGGEAFF. The CDR3 DNA reads as TGTGCCAGCAGCAAGTTACAGGGCGGTGAAGCTTTCTTT.

V is TRBV9 and J is TRBJ2-2; 9 nucleotides match TRBD1. Germline lookup yields CDR1 SGDLS and CDR2 YYNGEE. The CDR3 runs to 16 residues. J was trimmed by 5 bases and V by 4 bases; bases with no gene match: 9. CDR3 sequence: CASSKVGQGLTGELFF. In nucleotides, the CDR3 is TGTGCCAGCAGCAAGGTCGGACAGGGGCTGACCGGGGAGCTGTTTTTT. Filled out from reference TRBV9 and TRBJ2-2, the complete variable domain reads DSGVTQTPKHLITATGQRVTLRCSPRSGDLSVYWYQQSLDQGLQFLIQYYNGEERAKGNILERFSAQQFPDLHSELNLSSLELGDSALYFCASSKVGQGLTGELFFGEGSRLTVL.

J is TRBJ1-5 and V is TRBV27; D unclear. CDR1 MNHEY and CDR2 SMNVEV come from the germline V gene (reference sequence). Deletions cut 5 bases from V and 4 bases from J, with 9 bases between. The CDR3 is made up of 13 amino acids. CDR3 sequence reads: CASSLQSNQPQHF. The CDR3 DNA is TGTGCCAGCAGTCTACAGAGTAATCAGCCCCAGCATTTT.

This clone was seen a handful of times. This sequence joins TRBV10-3 and TRBJ1-1, with TRBD1 matching over 9 bases. The CDR3 runs 16 residues. Trimming removed 10 bases from V and 0 bases from J; junction bases left unmatched: 12. Germline V gene sequence: CDR1 ENHRY, CDR2 SYGVKD. The CDR3 DNA follows: TGTGCCACCAGGCCCGGGACAGGGAGCATGAACACTGAAGCTTTCTTT. It codes for CATRPGTGSMNTEAFF.

The V call is TRBV9, the J call TRBJ2-7, with D possibly being TRBD1 (6 bases). The CDR3 runs 15 residues. V gave up 0 bases and J gave up 0 bases, with 10 bases separating them. CDR1 SGDLS and CDR2 YYNGEE come from the germline V gene. The CDR3 nucleotides are TGTGCCAGCAGCGTAGAGGGGGAAGGCTCCTACGAGCAGTACTTC. This gives the protein CASSVEGEGSYEQYF.

The chain uses TRBV11-3 and TRBJ2-7; 10 positions match TRBD2. From germline, CDR1 is SGHNT and CDR2 YENEEA. This CDR3 contains 13 residues. V lost 5 bases to trimming and J lost 3 bases; unmatched junction nucleotides: 1. The chain's CDR3 is CASSRTSGYEQYF. In DNA form, the CDR3 reads TGTGCCAGCAGCCGGACTAGCGGCTACGAGCAGTACTTC.

The chain couples TRBV7-2 to TRBJ2-3; tentative D call: TRBD2 (5 bases). The V and J ends lost 3 bases and 5 bases respectively, with 12 bases between them. The CDR3 is made up of 14 amino acids. CDR1 and CDR2 from the germline V gene are SGHTA and FQGNSA. CDR3 DNA sequence: TGTGCCAGCAGCTTCCGGGCCCGGGGAGATACGCAGTATTTT. Translated: CASSFRARGDTQYF.

The DNA of the CDR3 is TGTGCCAGCTCACCACCTTCACAGCCAAATCAGCCCCAGCATTTT. Its protein product is CASSPPSQPNQPQHF. The rearrangement joins TRBV18 to TRBJ1-5; the D is unclear. The CDR3 consists of 15 residues. The V and J ends lost 0 bases and 4 bases respectively, with 10 bases between them. Per germline, CDR1 KGHSH and CDR2 LQKENI.

The genes are TRBV18 and TRBJ2-1, with 7 bases aligning to TRBD2. CDR3 length equals 16 residues. Per germline, CDR1 KGHSH and CDR2 LQKENI. With V trimmed by 0 bases and J by 4 bases, 6 bases remained unmatched. The DNA for the CDR3 is TGTGCCAGCTCACCACCGGGGGGGAGGACTTACAATGAGCAGTTCTTC. The encoded protein is CASSPPGGRTYNEQFF.

The sample holds a few counts of this clone. The same CDR3 is also encoded by other DNA sequences in this sample. V and J are TRBV5-1 and TRBJ1-2; 8 bases are a match to TRBD1. The CDR3 spans 14 residues. The ends lost 0 bases at V and 5 bases at J; junction bases unmatched: 3. Germline lookup yields CDR1 SGHRS and CDR2 YFSETQ. CDR3 coding DNA: TGCGCCAGCAGCTTGGGTCAGGGGGCTTATGGCTACACCTTC. Translated: CASSLGQGAYGYTF.

The chain carries TRBV20-1 and TRBJ2-3; no definite D call. This CDR3 spans 11 amino acids. The germline CDR1 and CDR2 sequences are DFQATT and SNEGSKA (reference sequence). V gave up 7 bases and J gave up 4 bases, with 9 bases separating them. CDR3 loop: CSGRSADTQYF. The CDR3 bases are TGCAGTGGTAGGAGCGCAGATACGCAGTATTTT.

This chain joins TRBV7-2 and TRBJ2-5; 8 positions match TRBD1. The CDR3 runs to 14 residues. The germline V gene encodes CDR1 SGHTA and CDR2 FQGNSA. The V and J ends lost 2 bases and 5 bases, in that order; junction bases with no gene match: 4. The CDR3 region is CASSLPQGAETQYF. The CDR3 DNA reads TGTGCCAGCAGCTTACCGCAGGGGGCGGAGACCCAGTACTTC.

The rearrangement joins TRBV24-1 to TRBJ1-3; TRBD1 might be the D (6 bases). The CDR3 length is 15 residues. The V gene lost 3 bases and the J gene lost 3 bases, with 11 bases spanning the gap. CDR1 is KGHDR and CDR2 is SFDVKD in the germline V gene. This CDR3 is CATSDPDRLGNTIYF. The CDR3 DNA reads as TGTGCCACCAGTGATCCCGACAGGCTTGGAAACACCATATATTTT.

This chain uses TRBV6-6 with TRBJ1-4; D not resolved. V shed 6 bases and J shed 3 bases, with 8 bases lying between them. The CDR3 extends over 13 amino acids. In germline, CDR1 is MNHNY, CDR2 SVGAGI (reference sequence). For the CDR3, the DNA is TGTGCCAGCAGGCAGGATTCTAATGAAAAACTGTTTTTT. It is translated as CASRQDSNEKLFF.

This chain joins TRBV18 and TRBJ1-1, with TRBD1 as a possible D gene (5 bases). The germline V and J ends were trimmed by 3 bases and 1 base, with 12 bases remaining between them. CDR1 is KGHSH and CDR2 is LQKENI in the germline V gene. The CDR3 has 15 residues. CDR3 bases: TGTGCCAGCTCACCGGGACTCACATCGAACACTGAAGCTTTCTTT. Translated, it gives CASSPGLTSNTEAFF.

The gene calls are TRBV14 and TRBJ1-6; 10 bases line up with TRBD1. V gave up 2 bases and J gave up 8 bases; unmatched junction bases: 6. CDR3 length: 16 residues. Germline CDR1 SGHDN, CDR2 FVKESK. The CDR3 spells CASSQPPGQGHSPLHF. The CDR3, as DNA: TGTGCCAGCAGCCAACCGCCGGGACAGGGGCATTCACCCCTCCACTTT.

The gene calls are TRBV5-4 and TRBJ1-2; 7 nucleotides line up with TRBD1. Germline V gives CDR1 SGHNT, CDR2 YYREEE (reference sequence). V shed 4 bases and J 2 bases; nucleotides not matched to a gene: 8. The length of the CDR3 is 15 residues. DNA for the CDR3: TGTGCCAGCAGCCTGCCGGCAGGGGGAAACTATGGCTACACCTTC. This translates into CASSLPAGGNYGYTF.

The J gene is TRBJ1-4, the V gene TRBV2, with D uncertain. The V gene's germline CDR1 is SNHLY and CDR2 FYNNEI. The CDR3 length is 14 residues. Deletions cut 11 bases from V and 3 bases from J, with 16 bases between. CDR3: CAGKAGRANEKLFF. CDR3 coding DNA: TGTGCCGGGAAAGCCGGGCGGGCTAATGAAAAACTGTTTTTT.

The chain employs TRBV7-7 and TRBJ2-1; 8 positions agree with TRBD2. CDR1 SSHAT and CDR2 FNYEAQ come from the germline V gene (reference sequence). This CDR3 has 16 residues. V lost 3 bases to trimming and J lost 0 bases; unmatched junction nucleotides: 4. The CDR3 is CASSFGAGASYNEQFF. The DNA of the CDR3 is TGTGCCAGCAGCTTTGGAGCGGGGGCCTCCTACAATGAGCAGTTCTTC. The full variable domain, completed using reference TRBV7-7 and TRBJ2-1, is GAGVSQSPRYKVTKRGQDVTLRCDPISSHATLYWYQQALGQGPEFLTYFNYEAQPDKSGLPSDRFSAERPEGSISTLTIQRTEQRDSAMYRCASSFGAGASYNEQFFGPGTRLTVL.

The sample holds a few counts of this clone. This chain joins TRBV2 and TRBJ1-1; D might be TRBD1 (6 bases). With 6 bases removed from V and 4 bases from J, the gap between germline ends came to 12 bases. Germline-derived CDR1 and CDR2 are SNHLY and FYNNEI. The CDR3 length is 13 residues. CDR3 sequence reads: CASRRGISTEAFF. DNA of the CDR3: TGTGCCAGCAGGAGGGGGATTAGCACTGAAGCTTTCTTT.

The gene calls are TRBV5-1 and TRBJ2-3; 7 bases match TRBD1. J lost 1 base, V lost 4 bases, and 9 bases had no gene match. Per the germline V gene, CDR1 is SGHRS and CDR2 is YFSETQ. The length of the CDR3 is 16 residues. The CDR3 DNA is TGCGCCAGCAGCCGAGACCGACAGGGTGGCACAGATACGCAGTATTTT. Its translation is CASSRDRQGGTDTQYF. The full variable domain, in which reference TRBV5-1 and TRBJ2-3 provide the parts outside the CDR3, is KAGVTQTPRYLIKTRGQQVTLSCSPISGHRSVSWYQQTPGQGLQFLFEYFSETQRNKGNFPGRFSGRQFSNSRSEMNVSTLELGDSALYLCASSRDRQGGTDTQYFGPGTRLTVL.